The T cell receptor (beta chain) under discussion was sequenced for a study of T-cell reconstitution after alpha-beta-depleted transplantation in children. Study-level findings and limits: Recipient T cells and thymic progenitors that survived were the source of the high TCRbeta diversity seen at day 60 in some patients. Two months or so post-transplant, alpha-beta T cells reportedly derived from several hundred expanded graft clones. Newly made T cells mostly supplied T-cell counts and diversity one year after transplant.

Remarks on this clonotype: Its antigen is currently unknown.

It was with unique molecular identifiers that the TCRbeta library was prepared. A single record per CDR3 protein comes from TCRdb applying MiXCR to the PCR reads. The sample records around 500,000 distinct CDR3 sequences, more than 20% being singletons. The CDR3 runs 13 residues. V lost 5 bases and J lost 3, with 10 bases in between. The germline V gene has CDR1 MNHNS and CDR2 SASEGT. This clonotype originated in a boy younger than two who had a stem cell transplant for acute myeloid leukemia, so the T cells may come from the graft donor. The material was PBMCs, mostly from graft donor cells, obtained 360 days after TCRalphabeta/CD19-depleted stem cell transplant. This chain joins TRBV6-1 and TRBJ1-1; D unresolved. The CDR3 sequence is CASSPGGDTEAFF. In DNA, the CDR3 is TGTGCCAGCAGTCCCGGTGGGGACACTGAAGCTTTCTTT.